This TCR beta chain is from a study of blood T cell repertoires in COVID-19. About the study: Samples taken during acute and convalescent COVID-19 were collected in the United States, Italy and Spain. PBMCs, B-cell-depleted T cells, or T cells provided the cDNA or gDNA that made up the material.

Original handling: Cell counts per sample came from amplifying reference gene primers. TCRdb keeps only in-frame clones here, not all; method: immunoSEQ multiplex PCR. That table is the source of V, J and clone size, and D and trimming were worked out from the DNA. The table has over 200,000 clones, more than 70% seen once; the top ten hold approximately 2.3%. With 5 bases removed from V and 1 base from J, the gap between germline ends came to 9 bases. Germline-derived CDR1 and CDR2 are GTSNPN and SVGIG (reference sequence). The CDR3 is 13 residues long. This clone was detected only once. Sequenced: peripheral blood. The V gene is TRBV30, the J gene TRBJ1-5; weak D call: TRBD1 (5 bases). This receptor was identified in a woman aged 45-65 years with acute or convalescent COVID-19. The CDR3 DNA reads TGTGCCTGGCAGGGAACGAGCAATCAGCCCCAGCATTTT. This translates into CAWQGTSNQPQHF.